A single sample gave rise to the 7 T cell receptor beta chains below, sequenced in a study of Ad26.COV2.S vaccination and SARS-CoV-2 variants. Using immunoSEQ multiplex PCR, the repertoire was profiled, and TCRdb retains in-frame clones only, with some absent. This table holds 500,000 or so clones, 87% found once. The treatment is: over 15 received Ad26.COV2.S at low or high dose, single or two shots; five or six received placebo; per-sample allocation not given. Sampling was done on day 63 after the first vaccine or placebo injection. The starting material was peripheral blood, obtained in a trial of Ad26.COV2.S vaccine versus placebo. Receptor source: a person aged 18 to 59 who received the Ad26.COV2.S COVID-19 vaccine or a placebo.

As DNA, the CDR3 is TGTGCCTGGAGTGTGGGACCGCGGGGGCAAGAGACCCAGTACTTC. Its protein product is CAWSVGPRGQETQYF. The gene calls are TRBV30 and TRBJ2-5; TRBD2 matches at 7 bases. The CDR3 is 15 amino acids. Germline V gene lookup returns CDR1 GTSNPN and CDR2 SVGIG (reference sequence). V shed 0 bases, J shed 2 bases, and the junction held 6 bases outside the gene matches.

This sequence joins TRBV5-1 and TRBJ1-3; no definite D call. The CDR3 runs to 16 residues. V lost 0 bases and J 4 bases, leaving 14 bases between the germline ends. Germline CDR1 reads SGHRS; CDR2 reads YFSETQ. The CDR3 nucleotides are TGCGCCAGCAGCTTGGCTGGAGGCTCCGTGGGAAACACCATATATTTT. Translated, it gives CASSLAGGSVGNTIYF.

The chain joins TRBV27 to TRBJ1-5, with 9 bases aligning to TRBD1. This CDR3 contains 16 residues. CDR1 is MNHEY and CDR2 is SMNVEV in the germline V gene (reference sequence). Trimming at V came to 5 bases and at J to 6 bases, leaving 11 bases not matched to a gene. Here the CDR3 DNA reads TGTGCCAGCAGTCCCCTCACCGGGACAGGGACTCAGCCCCAGCATTTT. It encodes CASSPLTGTGTQPQHF.

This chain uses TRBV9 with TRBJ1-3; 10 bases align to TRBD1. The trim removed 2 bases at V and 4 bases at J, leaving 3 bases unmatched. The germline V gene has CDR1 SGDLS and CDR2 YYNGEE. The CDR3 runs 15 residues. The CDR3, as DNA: TGTGCCAGCAGCGTCGGGACAGGGGTCGGAAACACCATATATTTT. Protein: CASSVGTGVGNTIYF.

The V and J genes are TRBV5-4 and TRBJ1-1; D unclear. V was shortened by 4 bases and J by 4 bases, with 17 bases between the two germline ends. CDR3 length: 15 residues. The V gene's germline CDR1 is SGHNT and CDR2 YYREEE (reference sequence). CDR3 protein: CASSPTPIKSTEAFF. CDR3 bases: TGTGCCAGCAGCCCGACCCCTATTAAGAGCACTGAAGCTTTCTTT.

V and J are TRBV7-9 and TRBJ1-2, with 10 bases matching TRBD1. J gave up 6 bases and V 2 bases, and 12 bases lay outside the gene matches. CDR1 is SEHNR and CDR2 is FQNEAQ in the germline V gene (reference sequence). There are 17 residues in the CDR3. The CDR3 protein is CASSLRGPGQGRDGYTF. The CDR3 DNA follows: TGTGCCAGCAGCTTAAGGGGCCCGGGACAGGGGAGGGATGGCTACACCTTC.

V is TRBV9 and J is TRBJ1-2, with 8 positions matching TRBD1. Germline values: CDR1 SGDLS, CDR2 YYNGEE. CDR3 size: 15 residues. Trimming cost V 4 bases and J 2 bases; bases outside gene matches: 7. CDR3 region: CASSPGDRLNYGYTF. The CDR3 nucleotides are TGTGCCAGCAGCCCGGGGGACAGGCTAAACTATGGCTACACCTTC.